The present entry profiles one T cell receptor beta chain with its context. Per individual, the PBMC samples numbered at least one pre-ART and at least two post-ART. This CDR3 has 14 amino acids. The germline V gene encodes CDR1 SGHTA and CDR2 FQGNSA. Trimming took 1 base from V and 2 from J, leaving 8 bases between them. The data derive from a study of long-term antiretroviral therapy in people with HIV. Samples were assayed with immunoSEQ v3.0 at survey level. Clones were read by immunoSEQ multiplex PCR, and TCRdb kept only the in-frame ones, dropping some. The table shows 23,000 or so clones, with about 80% occurring only once.

This clonotype was sampled from a middle-aged man with HIV. This chain joins TRBV7-2 and TRBJ1-1; the D is unclear. Source: unsorted PBMCs, taken 0.3 years after starting antiretroviral therapy. The CDR3 here is CASSLDFVNTEAFF. The CDR3 nucleotides are TGTGCCAGCAGCTTAGATTTTGTCAACACTGAAGCTTTCTTT.